The rows below give T cell receptor beta chains drawn from one sample of a study of blood T cell repertoires in COVID-19. Libraries were prepared by immunoSEQ multiplex PCR; TCRdb keeps only in-frame clonotypes and omits some of them. Counted here are about 70,000 clones, 65% to 80% occurring once; the ten biggest clones make up 25% to 30%. The sequenced material came from peripheral blood. Receptors were obtained from a woman aged 80 or over with active or convalescent COVID-19. CDR3s include the opening cysteine and the closing phenylalanine or tryptophan.

v_call cdr3_aa
TRBV19 CASSIVGGSTDTQYF
TRBV7-3 CASSPGTSGAETQYF
TRBV5-1 CASSLRSGGASDTQYF
TRBV10-3 CAISDEGASHSPLHF
TRBV27 CASSLSPIGANEKLFF
TRBV4-3 CASSQDLPGTGGLHTDTQYF
TRBV6-5 CASSYGQPEGGSPLHF
TRBV15 CAIQGGDNIQYF
TRBV4-3 CASSQERGLEDPWLDF
TRBV30 CAWRVSGGRAYGYTF
TRBV7-8 CASSLTPGGAYGYTF
TRBV11-2 CASSLDRGRGSPRANYGYTF
TRBV6-5 CASSYLRQGAEAFF
TRBV5-1 CASSLTADNEKLFF
TRBV11-3 CASSQGTTNEQFF
TRBV7-9 CASSPSDREDTQYF
TRBV12-3/TRBV12-4 CASIRQGYGYTF
TRBV7-2 CASSLGTGEGEQYF
TRBV7-2 CASSDTYEQYF
TRBV7-9 CASSFSGVNTEAFF
TRBV6-2/TRBV6-3 CASSRDRALNEQYF
TRBV7-8 CASSLLVPGGSSGNTIYF
TRBV28 CASSLADSYEQYF
TRBV30 CAWRSGNRLYNSPLHF
TRBV7-9 CASSLRGQGGENTIYF
TRBV6-5 CASSPRTGFGTEAFF
TRBV5-6 CASSLQTDYEQYF
TRBV19 CASSILAGAGELFF
TRBV27 CASSHGTSGKYNEQFF
TRBV6-6 CASAKGDSYEQYF
TRBV3-1/TRBV3-2 CASSQGREGPQHF
TRBV6-2/TRBV6-3 CASRYRAIRGYEQYF
TRBV7-2 CASSQTRGRSYNEQFF
TRBV28 CASSFTGERLSPLHF
TRBV23-1 CASSQPRGQGRFGVPTEAFF
TRBV7-2 CASSPRGEVGGDGYTF
TRBV11-2 CASSLVAYPPGDEQFF
TRBV5-8 CASSPTGVEWSPLHF
TRBV9 CASTPTGGPGTEAFF
TRBV28 CASTLTSGGGTRNIQYF
TRBV9 CASRKQQNTGELFF
TRBV5-1 CASSRTDPFKETQYF
TRBV10-2 CASTVTGSYEQYF
TRBV6-6 CASSWTGGNQPQHF
TRBV27 CASSTRRQGQETQYF
TRBV2 CASNGQGGSPLHF
TRBV5-3 CARSLTGGGETQYF
TRBV5-6 CASSSRGTGDQPQHF
TRBV5-1 CASSLEATGELFF